One sample yielded the 22 T cell receptor beta chains listed below, sequenced in a study of cytomegalovirus exposure and HLA in healthy donors (dated by TCRdb to the late 2010s). To prepare the library, the immunoSEQ multiplex PCR assay was applied. Sourced from immuneACCESS, this table was stored by TCRdb with only in-frame sequences that have V and J called. A share of the clones is absent; for the studies checked, an unresolved V gene accounts for under half, and the remainder has no known explanation. The sample has roughly 330,000 clones on record, around 90% of them singletons. In total, the top ten clones hold approximately 1.1% of the sample. Sequences were obtained from PBMCs. These receptors were collected from a woman between 25 and 40 years old in good health and CMV-seropositive.

The chain carries TRBV9 and TRBJ2-7; 7 bases are a match to TRBD1. The ends lost 0 bases at V and 0 bases at J; junction bases unmatched: 9. The CDR3 has 17 residues. Germline lookup yields CDR1 SGDLS and CDR2 YYNGEE. Here the CDR3 reads CASSVGQGGMGSYEQYF. CDR3 nucleotide sequence: TGTGCCAGCAGCGTAGGACAGGGTGGAATGGGCTCCTACGAGCAGTACTTC.

The chain uses TRBV9 and TRBJ2-5, with no clear D. V was cut by 0 bases and J by 3 bases, with 12 bases left in between. This CDR3 region has 15 residues. From germline, CDR1 is SGDLS and CDR2 YYNGEE. For the CDR3, the DNA is TGTGCCAGCAGCGTAGTAGGGTCTGCCGAAGAGACCCAGTACTTC. Translation gives CASSVVGSAEETQYF.

J is TRBJ1-5 and V is TRBV9; D is ambiguous. Per the germline V gene, CDR1 is SGDLS and CDR2 is YYNGEE. V gave up 1 base and J gave up 0 bases, with 8 bases separating them. This CDR3 comprises 15 residues. The CDR3: CASSVSGNSNQPQHF. CDR3 in DNA: TGTGCCAGCAGCGTATCCGGGAATAGCAATCAGCCCCAGCATTTT.

CDR3 nucleotide sequence: TGTGCCAGCAGCTTAGATCCGGGACTAAGCGATGAGCAGTTCTTC. Protein sequence: CASSLDPGLSDEQFF. V and J are TRBV11-2 and TRBJ2-1; 7 nucleotides align to TRBD2. CDR1 is SGHAT and CDR2 is FQNNGV in the germline V gene. The CDR3 is 15 residues long. V shed 0 bases, J shed 8 bases, and the junction held 7 bases outside the gene matches.

The genes are TRBV6-5 and TRBJ2-7, with a weak D call TRBD1 (5 bases). This CDR3 spans 12 amino acids. Trimming removed 6 bases from V and 2 bases from J, with 8 bases in between. Germline values: CDR1 MNHEY, CDR2 SVGAGI. CDR3 sequence: CASRTAAYEQYF. The CDR3 DNA sequence: TGTGCCAGCAGGACAGCCGCCTACGAGCAGTACTTC.

The rearrangement uses TRBV2 and TRBJ2-1; D remains ambiguous. This CDR3 is built from 15 residues. In germline, CDR1 is SNHLY, CDR2 FYNNEI. Trimming pared 1 base from V and 9 bases from J, leaving 16 bases between. In DNA form, the CDR3 reads TGTGCCAGCAGTGAAGAAGGCAGCGTGGCCAGTGAGCAGTTCTTC. Encoded protein: CASSEEGSVASEQFF. Complete variable domain (other parts from reference TRBV2 and TRBJ2-1): EPEVTQTPSHQVTQMGQEVILRCVPISNHLYFYWYRQILGQKVEFLVSFYNNEISEKSEIFDDQFSVERPDGSNFTLKIRSTKLEDSAMYFCASSEEGSVASEQFFGPGTRLTVL.

This chain joins TRBV27 and TRBJ1-1; TRBD1 might be the D (6 bases). V was clipped by 5 bases and J by 0 bases, with 16 bases between them. The CDR3 spans 16 residues. Germline V gene lookup returns CDR1 MNHEY and CDR2 SMNVEV (reference sequence). DNA of the CDR3: TGTGCCAGCAGTACACCGGGACATAGGATGAACACTGAAGCTTTCTTT. Protein product: CASSTPGHRMNTEAFF.

The gene calls are TRBV5-4 and TRBJ1-5, with a weak D call TRBD1 (5 bases). This CDR3 comprises 14 residues. V shed 4 bases and J shed 11 bases, with 19 bases lying between them. Per the germline V gene, CDR1 is SGHNT and CDR2 is YYREEE (reference sequence). The chain's CDR3 is CASSLSGGPESQHF. The CDR3 DNA is TGTGCCAGCAGCCTCTCGGGGGGTCCAGAATCCCAGCATTTT.

V usage is TRBV28 and J usage is TRBJ1-6; D is possibly TRBD1 (6 bases). The length of the CDR3 is 17 residues. Germline-derived CDR1 and CDR2 are MDHEN and SYDVKM. V was shortened by 5 bases and J by 5 bases, with 19 bases between the two germline ends. DNA of the CDR3: TGTGCCAGCAGTCTGGGGTCCGGAGGACAGCATAATTCACCCCTCCACTTT. Its translation: CASSLGSGGQHNSPLHF.

The chain combines TRBV7-6 with TRBJ2-1; 8 bases line up with TRBD2. This CDR3 region has 15 residues. CDR1 is SGHVS and CDR2 is FNYEAQ in the germline V gene. Germline trimming cut 5 bases from V and 4 bases from J; bases unmatched to any gene: 7. The CDR3 sequence is CASSDGRGAYNEQFF. The CDR3 coding sequence is TGTGCCAGCAGCGATGGGCGGGGGGCTTACAATGAGCAGTTCTTC. Combining the CDR3 with reference TRBV7-6 and TRBJ2-1 gives the whole variable domain GAGVSQSPRYKVTKRGQDVALRCDPISGHVSLYWYRQALGQGPEFLTYFNYEAQQDKSGLPNDRFSAERPEGSISTLTIQRTEQRDSAMYRCASSDGRGAYNEQFFGPGTRLTVL.

The chain combines TRBV14 with TRBJ1-6; TRBD1 might be the D (5 bases). Per the germline V gene, CDR1 is SGHDN and CDR2 is FVKESK. CDR3 length: 16 amino acids. The V gene lost 1 base and the J gene lost 7 bases, with 14 bases spanning the gap. This chain's CDR3 is CASSQVGGRRNSPLHF. CDR3 sequence (DNA): TGTGCCAGCAGCCAAGTGGGGGGAAGGAGGAATTCACCCCTCCACTTT.

V is TRBV5-1 and J is TRBJ1-1, with D hard to call. CDR1 SGHRS and CDR2 YFSETQ come from the germline V gene. The CDR3 has 14 residues. V was trimmed by 2 bases and J by 5 bases, leaving 13 bases between them. The DNA of the CDR3 is TGCGCCAGCAGCTTCTTCCAAAGAGGGACTGAAGCTTTCTTT. It codes for CASSFFQRGTEAFF.

This chain links TRBV30 with TRBJ2-1, with 10 bases aligning to TRBD2. Germline CDR1 is GTSNPN and CDR2 is SVGIG (reference sequence). The ends lost 0 bases at V and 7 bases at J; junction bases unmatched: 3. The CDR3 runs to 14 residues. CDR3: CAWSVAGGLNEQFF. The DNA of the CDR3 is TGTGCCTGGAGTGTAGCGGGGGGGCTGAATGAGCAGTTCTTC. Looking up the rest from reference TRBV30 and TRBJ2-1 gives the full variable domain: SQTIHQWPATLVQPVGSPLSLECTVEGTSNPNLYWYRQAAGRGLQLLFYSVGIGQISSEVPQNLSASRPQDRQFILSSKKLLLSDSGFYLCAWSVAGGLNEQFFGPGTRLTVL.

J is TRBJ2-1 and V is TRBV11-3, with 8 positions matching TRBD2. Trimming cost V 5 bases and J 3 bases; bases outside gene matches: 3. The germline V gene encodes CDR1 SGHNT and CDR2 YENEEA. This CDR3 spans 14 amino acids. CDR3 loop: CASSRGGIYNEQFF. The DNA of the CDR3 is TGTGCCAGCAGCCGGGGGGGAATCTACAATGAGCAGTTCTTC.

V and J are TRBV5-4 and TRBJ2-7, with TRBD2 as a possible D gene (6 bases). From germline, CDR1 is SGHNT and CDR2 YYREEE (reference sequence). The CDR3 contains 13 residues. Trimming shortened V by 0 bases and J by 7 bases, and 11 bases separated the two germline ends. CDR3 nucleotides: TGTGCCAGCAGCTTGGGACTAGGCGAGGAGCAGTACTTC. It is translated as CASSLGLGEEQYF.

This chain links TRBV9 with TRBJ1-2; tentative D call: TRBD1 (5 bases). The ends were cut back, 0 bases at V and 3 bases at J, with 15 bases in the middle. CDR3 length: 16 residues. CDR1 is SGDLS and CDR2 is YYNGEE in the germline V gene. This chain's CDR3 is CASSVGWGGSDYGYTF. DNA for the CDR3: TGTGCCAGCAGCGTAGGTTGGGGGGGATCAGACTATGGCTACACCTTC. Variable domain in full (rest from reference TRBV9 and TRBJ1-2): DSGVTQTPKHLITATGQRVTLRCSPRSGDLSVYWYQQSLDQGLQFLIQYYNGEERAKGNILERFSAQQFPDLHSELNLSSLELGDSALYFCASSVGWGGSDYGYTFGSGTRLTVV.

CDR3 nucleotide sequence: TGTGCCAGCAGCTTAGTACAGGGCGGAGGCACTGAAGCTTTCTTT. This encodes CASSLVQGGGTEAFF. The chain joins TRBV7-8 to TRBJ1-1, with D perhaps matching TRBD1 (6 bases). The CDR3 length is 15 residues. The germline CDR1 and CDR2 sequences are SGHVS and FQNEAQ. Between the trimmed V and J ends, which lost 1 base and 4 bases, there was a span of 13 bases.

CDR3 DNA: TGTGCCAGCAGTTACCGTTCGGGACAGCTTAACTATGGCTACACCTTC. It codes for CASSYRSGQLNYGYTF. This rearrangement joins TRBV6-5 to TRBJ1-2; the match to TRBD1 covers 7 bases. Germline V gene lookup returns CDR1 MNHEY and CDR2 SVGAGI. The CDR3 is 16 amino acids. V gave up 2 bases and J gave up 1 base; unmatched junction bases: 7.

The chain has TRBV7-7 and TRBJ2-3; TRBD2 might be the D (6 bases). This CDR3 region has 15 residues. Trimming removed 3 bases from V and 5 bases from J, with 15 bases in between. CDR1 is SSHAT, CDR2 FNYEAQ, per germline (reference sequence). This CDR3 is CASSFGGGAGDTQYF. The CDR3 DNA reads TGTGCCAGCAGCTTTGGCGGAGGGGCGGGAGATACGCAGTATTTT.

CDR3 loop: CSASGNQPQHF. The CDR3, as DNA: TGCAGTGCTAGTGGCAATCAGCCCCAGCATTTT. The J gene is TRBJ1-5, the V gene TRBV20-1; D not resolved. The CDR3 length is 11 residues. Germline CDR1 DFQATT, CDR2 SNEGSKA (reference sequence). V was trimmed by 3 bases and J by 2 bases, leaving 2 bases between them.

This clone was picked up one time. The chain couples TRBV4-1 to TRBJ2-1; D might be TRBD1 (6 bases). V lost 2 bases, J lost 0 bases, and 11 bases lay in between. Germline V CDR1 and CDR2: MGHRA, YSYEKL. The CDR3 is 16 amino acids. CDR3 residues: CASSQWTTGSYNEQFF. The CDR3 DNA is TGCGCCAGCAGCCAATGGACGACAGGCTCCTACAATGAGCAGTTCTTC.

V gene TRBV29-1 combines with J gene TRBJ1-2, with 7 bases lining up with TRBD1. Per the germline V gene, CDR1 is SQVTM and CDR2 is ANQGSEA. The CDR3 runs to 13 residues. V lost 3 bases to trimming and J lost 3 bases; unmatched junction nucleotides: 4. The CDR3 nucleotides read TGCAGCGTTGAGGACAGGAACCACTATGGCTACACCTTC. It is translated as CSVEDRNHYGYTF.